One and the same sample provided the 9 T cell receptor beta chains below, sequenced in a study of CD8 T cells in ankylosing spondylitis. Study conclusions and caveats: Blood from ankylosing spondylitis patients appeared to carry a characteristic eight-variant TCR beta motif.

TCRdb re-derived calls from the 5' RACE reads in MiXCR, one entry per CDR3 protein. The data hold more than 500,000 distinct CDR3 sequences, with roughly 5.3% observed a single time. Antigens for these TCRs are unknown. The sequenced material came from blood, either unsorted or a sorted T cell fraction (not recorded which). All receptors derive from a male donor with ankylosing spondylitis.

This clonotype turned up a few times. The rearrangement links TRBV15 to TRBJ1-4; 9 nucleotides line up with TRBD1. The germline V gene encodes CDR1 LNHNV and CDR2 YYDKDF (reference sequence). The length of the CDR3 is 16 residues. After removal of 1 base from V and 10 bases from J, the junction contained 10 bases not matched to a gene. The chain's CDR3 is CATSRAADRGGRKLFF. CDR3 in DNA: TGTGCCACCAGCAGAGCCGCGGACAGGGGCGGGCGAAAACTGTTTTTT.

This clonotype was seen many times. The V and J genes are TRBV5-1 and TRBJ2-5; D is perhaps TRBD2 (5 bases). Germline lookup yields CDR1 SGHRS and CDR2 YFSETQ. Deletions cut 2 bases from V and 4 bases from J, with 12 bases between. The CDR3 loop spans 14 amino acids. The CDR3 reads CASSLLANGETQYF. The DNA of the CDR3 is TGCGCCAGCAGCTTATTAGCGAATGGAGAGACCCAGTACTTC.

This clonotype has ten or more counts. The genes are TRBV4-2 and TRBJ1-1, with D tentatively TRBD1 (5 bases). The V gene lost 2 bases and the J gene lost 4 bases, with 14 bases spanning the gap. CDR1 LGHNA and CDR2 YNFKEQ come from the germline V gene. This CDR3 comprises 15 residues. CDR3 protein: CASSQLPGRSTEAFF. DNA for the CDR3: TGTGCCAGCAGCCAATTGCCGGGACGTTCCACTGAAGCTTTCTTT.

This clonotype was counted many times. In DNA form, the CDR3 reads TGCAGTGCAACTAGCGACTACTACGAGCAGTACTTC. Translated: CSATSDYYEQYF. The chain joins TRBV20-1 to TRBJ2-7, with 7 nucleotides matching TRBD2. From germline, CDR1 is DFQATT and CDR2 SNEGSKA (reference sequence). With 6 bases clipped from V and 3 bases from J, the junction kept 5 bases outside the gene matches. CDR3 length: 12 residues.

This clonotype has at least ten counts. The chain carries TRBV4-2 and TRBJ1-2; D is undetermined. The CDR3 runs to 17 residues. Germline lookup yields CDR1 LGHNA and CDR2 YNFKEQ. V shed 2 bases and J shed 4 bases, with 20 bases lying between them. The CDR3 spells CASSQLGRPSATYGYTF. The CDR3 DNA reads TGTGCCAGCAGCCAACTAGGTAGACCCTCCGCGACCTATGGCTACACCTTC.

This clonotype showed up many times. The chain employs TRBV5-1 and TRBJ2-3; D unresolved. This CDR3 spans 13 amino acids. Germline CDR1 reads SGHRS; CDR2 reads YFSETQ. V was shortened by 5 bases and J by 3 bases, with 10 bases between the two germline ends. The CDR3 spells CASSKDRTDTQYF. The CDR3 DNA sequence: TGCGCCAGCAGTAAGGACCGTACAGATACGCAGTATTTT.

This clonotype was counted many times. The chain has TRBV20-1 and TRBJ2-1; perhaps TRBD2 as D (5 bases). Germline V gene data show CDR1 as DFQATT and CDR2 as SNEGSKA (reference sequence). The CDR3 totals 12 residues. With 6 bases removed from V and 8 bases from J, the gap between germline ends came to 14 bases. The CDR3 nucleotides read TGCAGTGCCCACCGACTAAACCATGAGCAGTTCTTC. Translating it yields CSAHRLNHEQFF.

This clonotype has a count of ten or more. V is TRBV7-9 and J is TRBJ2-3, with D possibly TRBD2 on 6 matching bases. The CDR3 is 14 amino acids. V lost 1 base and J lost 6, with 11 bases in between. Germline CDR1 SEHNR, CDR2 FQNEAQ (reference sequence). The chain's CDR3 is CASSLGDWRDTQYF. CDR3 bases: TGTGCCAGCAGCTTAGGGGACTGGCGGGATACGCAGTATTTT.

The chain's CDR3 is CASSPPDRGNTGELFF. CDR3 nucleotide sequence: TGTGCCAGCAGCCCCCCGGACAGGGGGAACACCGGGGAGCTGTTTTTT. This chain links TRBV7-8 with TRBJ2-2; 9 bases map to TRBD1. This CDR3 contains 16 residues. The germline CDR1 and CDR2 sequences are SGHVS and FQNEAQ. The trim removed 5 bases at V and 1 base at J, leaving 5 bases unmatched. Based on the CDR3 plus reference TRBV7-8 and TRBJ2-2, the full variable domain is GAGVSQSPRYKVAKRGQDVALRCDPISGHVSLFWYQQALGQGPEFLTYFQNEAQLDKSGLPSDRFFAERPEGSVSTLKIQRTQQEDSAVYLCASSPPDRGNTGELFFGEGSRLTVL.